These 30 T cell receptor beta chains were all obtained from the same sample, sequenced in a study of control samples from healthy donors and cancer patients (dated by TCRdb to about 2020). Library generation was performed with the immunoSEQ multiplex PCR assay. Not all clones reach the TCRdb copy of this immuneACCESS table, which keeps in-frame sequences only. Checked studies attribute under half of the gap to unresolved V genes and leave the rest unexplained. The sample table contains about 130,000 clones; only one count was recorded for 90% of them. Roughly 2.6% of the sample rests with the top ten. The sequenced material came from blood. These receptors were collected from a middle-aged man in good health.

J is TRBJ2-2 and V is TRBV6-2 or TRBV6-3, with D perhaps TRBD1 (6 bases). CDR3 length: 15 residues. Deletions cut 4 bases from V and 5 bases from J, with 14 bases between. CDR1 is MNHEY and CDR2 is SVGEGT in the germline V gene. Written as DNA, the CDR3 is TGTGCCAGCAGTTTCTACAGGGTCGGTACCGGGGAGCTGTTTTTT. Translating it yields CASSFYRVGTGELFF.

The CDR3 sequence: CASSLGRGEYNEQFF. In nucleotides, the CDR3 is TGTGCCAGCAGCTTGGGGCGGGGGGAGTACAATGAGCAGTTCTTC. This chain links TRBV5-5 with TRBJ2-1; TRBD2 agrees at 8 bases. Trimming removed 0 bases from V and 4 bases from J; junction bases left unmatched: 3. The CDR3 contains 15 residues. Germline-derived CDR1 and CDR2 are SGHKS and YYEKEE (reference sequence).

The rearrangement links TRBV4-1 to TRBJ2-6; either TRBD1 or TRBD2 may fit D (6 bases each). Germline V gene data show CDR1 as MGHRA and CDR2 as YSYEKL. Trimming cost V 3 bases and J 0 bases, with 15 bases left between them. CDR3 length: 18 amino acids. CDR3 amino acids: CASSHLGGQTSGANVLTF. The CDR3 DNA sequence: TGCGCCAGCAGCCATTTAGGGGGGCAAACCTCTGGGGCCAACGTCCTGACTTTC.

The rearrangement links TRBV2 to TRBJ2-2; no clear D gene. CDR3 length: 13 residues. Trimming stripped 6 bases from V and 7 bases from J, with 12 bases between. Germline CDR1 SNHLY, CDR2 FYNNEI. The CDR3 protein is CASRAAPGGELFF. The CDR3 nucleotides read TGTGCCAGCAGGGCCGCCCCGGGCGGGGAGCTGTTTTTT.

CDR3 DNA: TGTGCCAGCAGCCAAGGACAGTTCTTTCAGCCCCAGCATTTT. Amino acids: CASSQGQFFQPQHF. The chain couples TRBV9 to TRBJ1-5; TRBD1 might be the D (6 bases). Germline-derived CDR1 and CDR2 are SGDLS and YYNGEE. The ends were cut back, 4 bases at V and 6 bases at J, with 14 bases in the middle. The CDR3 has 14 residues.

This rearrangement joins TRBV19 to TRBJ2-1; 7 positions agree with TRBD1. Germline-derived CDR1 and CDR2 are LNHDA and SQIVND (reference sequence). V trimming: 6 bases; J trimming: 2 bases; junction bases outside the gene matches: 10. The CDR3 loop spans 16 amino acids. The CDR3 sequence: CASRETGVRPYNEQFF. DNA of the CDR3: TGTGCCAGTAGAGAAACAGGGGTTCGTCCCTACAATGAGCAGTTCTTC.

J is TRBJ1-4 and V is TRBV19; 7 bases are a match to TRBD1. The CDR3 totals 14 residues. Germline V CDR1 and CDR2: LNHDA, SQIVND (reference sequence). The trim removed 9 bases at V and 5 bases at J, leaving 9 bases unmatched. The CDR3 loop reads CASQGGGLNEKLFF. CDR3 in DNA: TGTGCCAGCCAGGGGGGGGGCCTGAATGAAAAACTGTTTTTT. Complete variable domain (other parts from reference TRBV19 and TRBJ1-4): DGGITQSPKYLFRKEGQNVTLSCEQNLNHDAMYWYRQDPGQGLRLIYYSQIVNDFQKGDIAEGYSVSREKKESFPLTVTSAQKNPTAFYLCASQGGGLNEKLFFGSGTQLSVL.

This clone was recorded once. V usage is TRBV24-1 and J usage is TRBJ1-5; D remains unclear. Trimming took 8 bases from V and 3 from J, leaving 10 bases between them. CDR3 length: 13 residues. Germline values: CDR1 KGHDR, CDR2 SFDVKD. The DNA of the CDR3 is TGTGCCACCATGTACGGATTCAATCAGCCCCAGCATTTT. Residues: CATMYGFNQPQHF.

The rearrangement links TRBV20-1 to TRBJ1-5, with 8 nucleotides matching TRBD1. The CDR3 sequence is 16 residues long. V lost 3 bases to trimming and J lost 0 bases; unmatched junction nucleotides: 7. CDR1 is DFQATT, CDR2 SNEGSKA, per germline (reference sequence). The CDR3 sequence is CSASRTGLYSNQPQHF. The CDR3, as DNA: TGCAGTGCTAGTAGGACAGGGCTGTATAGCAATCAGCCCCAGCATTTT.

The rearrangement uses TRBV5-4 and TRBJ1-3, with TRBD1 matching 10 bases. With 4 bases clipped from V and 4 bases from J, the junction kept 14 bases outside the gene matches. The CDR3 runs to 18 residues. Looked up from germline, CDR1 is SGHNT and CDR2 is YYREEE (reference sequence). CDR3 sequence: CASSPDSGTGALGNTIYF. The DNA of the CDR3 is TGTGCCAGCAGCCCGGACAGCGGGACAGGGGCCCTCGGAAACACCATATATTTT.

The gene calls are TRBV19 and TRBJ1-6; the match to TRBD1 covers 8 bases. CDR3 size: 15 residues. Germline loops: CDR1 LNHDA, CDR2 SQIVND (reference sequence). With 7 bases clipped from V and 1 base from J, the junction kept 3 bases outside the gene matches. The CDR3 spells CASTTGGSYNSPLHF. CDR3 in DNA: TGTGCCAGTACCACAGGGGGATCCTATAATTCACCCCTCCACTTT.

The CDR3 is CASSDLRGYNEQFF. The CDR3 bases are TGTGCCAGCAGCGATCTGCGAGGCTACAATGAGCAGTTCTTC. The V and J genes are TRBV7-9 and TRBJ2-1, with unresolved D. Germline CDR1 is SEHNR and CDR2 is FQNEAQ (reference sequence). This CDR3 region has 14 residues. V dropped 5 bases and J dropped 3 bases, with 11 bases sitting between them.

CDR3 residues: CASSRDSGRQPQHF. The CDR3 coding sequence is TGTGCCAGTAGTAGGGACAGCGGCCGACAGCCCCAGCATTTT. The chain joins TRBV19 to TRBJ1-5; 7 positions agree with TRBD1. This CDR3 is built from 14 residues. Germline V gene lookup returns CDR1 LNHDA and CDR2 SQIVND (reference sequence). Losses at the gene ends were 4 bases for V and 7 bases for J; bases not matched to a gene: 7.

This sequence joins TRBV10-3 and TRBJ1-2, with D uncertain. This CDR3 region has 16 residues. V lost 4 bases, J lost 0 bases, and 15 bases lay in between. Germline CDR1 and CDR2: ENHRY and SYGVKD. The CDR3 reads CAISVFGNDPNYGYTF. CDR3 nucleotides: TGTGCCATCAGTGTGTTCGGAAACGATCCTAACTATGGCTACACCTTC.

The chain's CDR3 is CASSYRAGLRAFF. CDR3 nucleotide sequence: TGTGCCAGCAGTTACCGGGCCGGGTTGCGCGCTTTCTTT. This chain connects TRBV6-5 to TRBJ1-1; no firm D call. With 2 bases removed from V and 11 bases from J, the gap between germline ends came to 15 bases. Germline CDR1 and CDR2: MNHEY and SVGAGI. The CDR3 has 13 amino acids.

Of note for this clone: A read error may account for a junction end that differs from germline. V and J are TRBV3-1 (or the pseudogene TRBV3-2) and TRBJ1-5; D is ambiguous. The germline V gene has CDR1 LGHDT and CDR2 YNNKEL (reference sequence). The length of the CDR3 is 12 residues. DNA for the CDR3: TGTGCCAGCAGCCAAGGGAATCGGCCCCAGCATTTT. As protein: CASSQGNRPQHF.

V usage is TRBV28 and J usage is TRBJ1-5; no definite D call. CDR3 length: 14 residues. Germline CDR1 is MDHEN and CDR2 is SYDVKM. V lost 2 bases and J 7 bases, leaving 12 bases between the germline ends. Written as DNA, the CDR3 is TGTGCCAGCAGTTTACGGGCAGGAGGCCAGCCCCAGCATTTT. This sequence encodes CASSLRAGGQPQHF.

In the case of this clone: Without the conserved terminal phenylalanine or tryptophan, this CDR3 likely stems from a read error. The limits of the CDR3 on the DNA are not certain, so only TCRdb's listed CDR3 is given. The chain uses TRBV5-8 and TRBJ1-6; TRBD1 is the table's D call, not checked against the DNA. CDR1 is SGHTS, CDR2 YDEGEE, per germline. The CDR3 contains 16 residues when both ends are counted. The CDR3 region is CASSLIGGGPRFTPPL.

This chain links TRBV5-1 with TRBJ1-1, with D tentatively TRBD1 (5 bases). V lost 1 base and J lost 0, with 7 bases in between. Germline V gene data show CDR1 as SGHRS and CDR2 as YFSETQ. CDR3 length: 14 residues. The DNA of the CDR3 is TGCGCCAGCAGCTTGCAGGGTATGAACACTGAAGCTTTCTTT. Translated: CASSLQGMNTEAFF.

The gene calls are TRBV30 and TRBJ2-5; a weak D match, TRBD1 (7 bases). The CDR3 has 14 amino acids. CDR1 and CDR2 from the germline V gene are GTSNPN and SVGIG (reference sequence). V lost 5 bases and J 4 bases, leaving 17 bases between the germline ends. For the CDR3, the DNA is TGTGCCTGGGAGTCAGGGGGAGGAGGAGAGACCCAGTACTTC. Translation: CAWESGGGGETQYF. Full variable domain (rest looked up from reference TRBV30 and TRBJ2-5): SQTIHQWPATLVQPVGSPLSLECTVEGTSNPNLYWYRQAAGRGLQLLFYSVGIGQISSEVPQNLSASRPQDRQFILSSKKLLLSDSGFYLCAWESGGGGETQYFGPGTRLLVL.

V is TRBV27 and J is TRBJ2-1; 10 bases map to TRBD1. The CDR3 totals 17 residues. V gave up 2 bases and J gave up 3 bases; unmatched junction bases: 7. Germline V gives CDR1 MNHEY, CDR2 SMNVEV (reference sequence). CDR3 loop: CASSLRTGGAVYNEQFF. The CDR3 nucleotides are TGTGCCAGCAGTTTAAGGACAGGGGGTGCGGTCTACAATGAGCAGTTCTTC.

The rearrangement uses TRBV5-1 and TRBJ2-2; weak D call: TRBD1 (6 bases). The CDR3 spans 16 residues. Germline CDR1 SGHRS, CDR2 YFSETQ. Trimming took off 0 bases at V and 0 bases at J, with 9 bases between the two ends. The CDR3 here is CASSLGTVSNTGELFF. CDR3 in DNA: TGCGCCAGCAGCTTGGGGACAGTGTCGAACACCGGGGAGCTGTTTTTT.

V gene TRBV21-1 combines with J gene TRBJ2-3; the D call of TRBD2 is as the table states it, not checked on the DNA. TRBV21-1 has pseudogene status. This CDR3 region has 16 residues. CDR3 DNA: TGTGCCAGCAGTTATGGACTAGCGGGGCCTGGAGATACGCAGTATTTT. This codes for CASSYGLAGPGDTQYF.

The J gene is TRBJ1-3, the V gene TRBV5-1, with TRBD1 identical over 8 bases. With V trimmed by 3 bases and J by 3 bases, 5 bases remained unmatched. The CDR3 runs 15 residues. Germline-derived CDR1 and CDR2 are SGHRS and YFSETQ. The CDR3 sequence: CASSSQGARGNTIYF. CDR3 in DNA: TGCGCCAGCAGCTCCCAGGGGGCGCGTGGAAACACCATATATTTT.

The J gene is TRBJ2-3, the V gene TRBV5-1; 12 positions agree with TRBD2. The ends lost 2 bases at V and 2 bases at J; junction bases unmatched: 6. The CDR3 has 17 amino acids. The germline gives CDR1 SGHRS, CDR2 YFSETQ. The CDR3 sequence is CASSFGASGGATDTQYF. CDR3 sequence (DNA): TGCGCCAGCAGCTTCGGGGCTAGCGGGGGGGCCACAGATACGCAGTATTTT. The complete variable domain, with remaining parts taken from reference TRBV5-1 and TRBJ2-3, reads KAGVTQTPRYLIKTRGQQVTLSCSPISGHRSVSWYQQTPGQGLQFLFEYFSETQRNKGNFPGRFSGRQFSNSRSEMNVSTLELGDSALYLCASSFGASGGATDTQYFGPGTRLTVL.

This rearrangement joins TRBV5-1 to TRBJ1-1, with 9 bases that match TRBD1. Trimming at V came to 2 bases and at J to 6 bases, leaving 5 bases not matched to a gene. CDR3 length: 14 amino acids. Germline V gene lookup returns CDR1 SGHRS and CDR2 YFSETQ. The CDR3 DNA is TGCGCCAGCAGCTTACAGGGGGCCCTCCCTGAAGCTTTCTTT. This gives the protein CASSLQGALPEAFF. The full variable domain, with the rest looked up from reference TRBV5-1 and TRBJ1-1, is KAGVTQTPRYLIKTRGQQVTLSCSPISGHRSVSWYQQTPGQGLQFLFEYFSETQRNKGNFPGRFSGRQFSNSRSEMNVSTLELGDSALYLCASSLQGALPEAFFGQGTRLTVV.

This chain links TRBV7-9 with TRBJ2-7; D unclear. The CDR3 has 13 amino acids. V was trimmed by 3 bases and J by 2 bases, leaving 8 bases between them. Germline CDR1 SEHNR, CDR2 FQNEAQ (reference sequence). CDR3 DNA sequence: TGTGCCAGCAGCTTTATGGGGACCTACGAGCAGTACTTC. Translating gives CASSFMGTYEQYF.

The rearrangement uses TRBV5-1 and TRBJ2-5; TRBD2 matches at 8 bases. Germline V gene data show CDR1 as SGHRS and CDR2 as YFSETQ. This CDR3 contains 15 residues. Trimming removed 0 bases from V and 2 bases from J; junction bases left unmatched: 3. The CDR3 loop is CASSLEGGGQETQYF. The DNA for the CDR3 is TGCGCCAGCAGCTTGGAGGGCGGGGGGCAAGAGACCCAGTACTTC.

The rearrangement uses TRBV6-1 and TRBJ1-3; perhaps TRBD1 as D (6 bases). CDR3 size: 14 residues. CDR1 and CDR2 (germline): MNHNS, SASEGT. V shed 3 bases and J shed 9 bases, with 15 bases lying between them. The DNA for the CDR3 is TGTGCCAGCAGTGACCAGGGGCGCGTTCCCACCATATATTTT. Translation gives CASSDQGRVPTIYF.

The CDR3 DNA is TGTGCCAGCAGCTCCCTCCGTCGGGACAGGAGGGTAGGGAGTAAGTTCTTC. It yields the protein CASSSLRRDRRVGSKFF. V usage is TRBV11-2 and J usage is TRBJ2-1; 8 nucleotides align to TRBD1. J lost 14 bases, V lost 4 bases, and 22 bases had no gene match. CDR1 is SGHAT and CDR2 is FQNNGV in the germline V gene. The CDR3 totals 17 residues. The full variable domain, rest sourced from reference TRBV11-2 and TRBJ2-1, is EAGVAQSPRYKIIEKRQSVAFWCNPISGHATLYWYQQILGQGPKLLIQFQNNGVVDDSQLPKDRFSAERLKGVDSTLKIQPAKLEDSAVYLCASSSLRRDRRVGSKFFGPGTRLTVL.